What follows is one T cell receptor (beta chain) and its context. Its antigen is not known. The entry originates in a study of ipilimumab plus nivolumab after autologous stem cell transplantation. Study context: The DLBCL cohort had primary refractory and relapsed disease, with 18-month progression-free survival of about 86% and 29%. Study-level points and caveats: TCR repertoire, Treg phenotype and gut microbiota reportedly support more study of this approach.

TCRdb keeps only in-frame clones here, not all; method: immunoSEQ multiplex PCR. The repertoire includes about 24,000 clones, 70% to 90% of them detected once, and less than 5.5% sits in the top ten. V gave up 4 bases and J gave up 3 bases; unmatched junction bases: 9. Germline V lookup: CDR1 MNHEY, CDR2 SVGAGI. The CDR3 totals 16 residues. Checkpoint therapy with ipilimumab 1 mg/kg began 14 to 28 days after transplant. Patients received nivolumab 3 mg/kg at weeks 1, 4, 7, 10, then fortnightly to week 26. The sequence was collected from a male donor with diffuse large B-cell lymphoma. The sample here was PBMCs, taken in a trial of ipilimumab plus nivolumab as post-transplant consolidation. V gene TRBV6-5 combines with J gene TRBJ2-3; 8 bases align to TRBD1. The CDR3 DNA sequence: TGTGCCAGCAGTTCACTTAACAGGGGGTATACAGATACGCAGTATTTT. The encoded protein is CASSSLNRGYTDTQYF.